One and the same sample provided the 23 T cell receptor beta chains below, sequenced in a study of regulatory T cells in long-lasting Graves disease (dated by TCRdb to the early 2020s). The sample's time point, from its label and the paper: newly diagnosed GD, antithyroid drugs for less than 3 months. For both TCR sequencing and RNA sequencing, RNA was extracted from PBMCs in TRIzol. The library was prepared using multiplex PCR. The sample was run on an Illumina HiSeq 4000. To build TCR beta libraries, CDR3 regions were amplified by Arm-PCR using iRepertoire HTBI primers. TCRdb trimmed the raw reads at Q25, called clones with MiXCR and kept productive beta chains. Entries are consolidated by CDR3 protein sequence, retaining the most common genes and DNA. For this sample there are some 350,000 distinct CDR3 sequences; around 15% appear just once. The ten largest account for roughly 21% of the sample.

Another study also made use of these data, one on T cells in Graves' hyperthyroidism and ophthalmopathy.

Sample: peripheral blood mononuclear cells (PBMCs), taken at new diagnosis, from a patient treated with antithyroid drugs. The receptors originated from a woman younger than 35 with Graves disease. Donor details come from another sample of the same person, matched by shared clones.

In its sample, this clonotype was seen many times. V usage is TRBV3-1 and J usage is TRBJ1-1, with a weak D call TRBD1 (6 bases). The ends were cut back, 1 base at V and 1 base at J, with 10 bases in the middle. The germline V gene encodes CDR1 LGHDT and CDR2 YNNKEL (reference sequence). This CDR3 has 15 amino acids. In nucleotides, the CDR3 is TGTGCCAGCAGCCAAGTTAGGACAGAGAACACTGAAGCTTTCTTT. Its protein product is CASSQVRTENTEAFF.

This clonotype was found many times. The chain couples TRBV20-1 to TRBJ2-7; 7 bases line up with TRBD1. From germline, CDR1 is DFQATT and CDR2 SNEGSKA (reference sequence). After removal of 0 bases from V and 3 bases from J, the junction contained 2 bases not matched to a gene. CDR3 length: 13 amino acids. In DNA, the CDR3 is TGCAGTGCTAGAGACTACAGGGGCTACGAGCAGTACTTC. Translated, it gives CSARDYRGYEQYF.

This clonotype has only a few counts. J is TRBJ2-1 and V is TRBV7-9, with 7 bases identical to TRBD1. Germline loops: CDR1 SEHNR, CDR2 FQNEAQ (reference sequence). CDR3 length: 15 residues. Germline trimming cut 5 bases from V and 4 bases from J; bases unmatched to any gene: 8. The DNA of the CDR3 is TGTGCCAGCAGCCCAACAGGGGATCCATACAATGAGCAGTTCTTC. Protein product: CASSPTGDPYNEQFF.

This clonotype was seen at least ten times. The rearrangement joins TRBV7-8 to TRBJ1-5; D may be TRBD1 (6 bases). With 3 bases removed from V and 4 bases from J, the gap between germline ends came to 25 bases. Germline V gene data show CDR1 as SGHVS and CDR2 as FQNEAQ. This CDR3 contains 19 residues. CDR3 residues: CASSFYLRPGQPLNQPQHF. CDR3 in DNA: TGTGCCAGCAGCTTCTATCTTCGTCCGGGACAACCACTAAATCAGCCCCAGCATTTT.

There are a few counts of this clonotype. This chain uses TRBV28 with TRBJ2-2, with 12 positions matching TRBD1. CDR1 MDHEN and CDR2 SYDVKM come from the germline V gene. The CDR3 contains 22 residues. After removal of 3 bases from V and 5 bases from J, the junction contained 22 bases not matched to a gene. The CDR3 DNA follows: TGTGCCAGCAGTTTGGGACAGGGGGCCCTAAGCTTAGGAGAGGTCGTTACCGGGGAGCTGTTTTTT. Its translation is CASSLGQGALSLGEVVTGELFF.

The CDR3 protein is CASSFFTSSGGPGDTQYF. The CDR3 DNA follows: TGCGCCAGCAGCTTCTTCACCTCTAGCGGGGGGCCGGGGGATACGCAGTATTTT. V usage is TRBV5-1 and J usage is TRBJ2-3; TRBD2 matches at 11 bases. The V segment lost 2 bases and the J segment 6 bases; nucleotides outside the gene matches: 14. Germline V CDR1 and CDR2: SGHRS, YFSETQ. The CDR3 has 18 amino acids.

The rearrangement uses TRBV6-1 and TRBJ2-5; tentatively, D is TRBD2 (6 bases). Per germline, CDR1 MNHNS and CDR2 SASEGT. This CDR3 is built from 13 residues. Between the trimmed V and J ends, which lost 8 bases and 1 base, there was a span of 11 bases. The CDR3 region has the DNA TGTGCCAGCCTCCGGGACTTCCAAGAGACCCAGTACTTC. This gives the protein CASLRDFQETQYF.

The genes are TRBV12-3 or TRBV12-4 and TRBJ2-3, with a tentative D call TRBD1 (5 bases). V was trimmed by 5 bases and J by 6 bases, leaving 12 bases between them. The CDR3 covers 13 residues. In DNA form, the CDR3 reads TGTGCCAGCAGTCTATGGGGCGTTGATACGCAGTATTTT. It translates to CASSLWGVDTQYF.

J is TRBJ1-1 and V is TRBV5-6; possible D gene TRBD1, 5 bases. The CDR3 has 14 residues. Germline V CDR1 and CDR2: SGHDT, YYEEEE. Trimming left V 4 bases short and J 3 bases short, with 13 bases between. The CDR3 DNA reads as TGTGCCAGCAGCATGGGGGGGGGTGACACTGAAGCTTTCTTT. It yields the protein CASSMGGGDTEAFF.

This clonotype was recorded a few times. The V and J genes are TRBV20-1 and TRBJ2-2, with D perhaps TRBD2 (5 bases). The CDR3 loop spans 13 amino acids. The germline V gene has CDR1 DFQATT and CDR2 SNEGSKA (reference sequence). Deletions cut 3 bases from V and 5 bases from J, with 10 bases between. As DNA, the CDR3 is TGCAGTGCTAGGGGAGTCATGACCGGGGAGCTGTTTTTT. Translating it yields CSARGVMTGELFF.

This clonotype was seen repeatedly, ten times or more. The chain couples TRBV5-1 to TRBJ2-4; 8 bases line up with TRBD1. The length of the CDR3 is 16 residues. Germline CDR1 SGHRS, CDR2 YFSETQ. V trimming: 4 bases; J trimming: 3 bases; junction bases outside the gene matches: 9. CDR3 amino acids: CASSLGPGTGKNIQYF. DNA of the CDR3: TGCGCCAGCAGCCTGGGTCCCGGGACAGGCAAAAACATTCAGTACTTC.

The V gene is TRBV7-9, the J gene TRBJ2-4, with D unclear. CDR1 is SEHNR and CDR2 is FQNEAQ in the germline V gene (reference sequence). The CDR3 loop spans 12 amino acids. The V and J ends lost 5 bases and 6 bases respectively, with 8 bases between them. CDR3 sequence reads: CASSHSGNIQYF. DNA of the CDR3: TGTGCCAGCAGCCACTCCGGAAACATTCAGTACTTC.

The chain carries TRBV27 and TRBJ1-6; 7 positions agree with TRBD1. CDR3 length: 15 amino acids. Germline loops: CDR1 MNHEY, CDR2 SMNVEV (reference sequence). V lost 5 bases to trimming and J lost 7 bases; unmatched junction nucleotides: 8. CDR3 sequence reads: CASSPRQGVNSPLHF. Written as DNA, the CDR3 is TGTGCCAGCAGTCCCCGACAGGGTGTCAATTCACCCCTCCACTTT.

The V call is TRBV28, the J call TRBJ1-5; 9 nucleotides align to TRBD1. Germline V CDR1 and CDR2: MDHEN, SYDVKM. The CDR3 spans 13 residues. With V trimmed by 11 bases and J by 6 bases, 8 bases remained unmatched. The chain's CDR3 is CAGNRDRAQPQHF. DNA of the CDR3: TGTGCCGGCAACCGGGACAGGGCTCAGCCCCAGCATTTT. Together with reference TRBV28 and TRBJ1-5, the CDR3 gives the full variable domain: DVKVTQSSRYLVKRTGEKVFLECVQDMDHENMFWYRQDPGLGLRLIYFSYDVKMKEKGDIPEGYSVSREKKERFSLILESASTNQTSMYLCAGNRDRAQPQHFGDGTRLSIL.

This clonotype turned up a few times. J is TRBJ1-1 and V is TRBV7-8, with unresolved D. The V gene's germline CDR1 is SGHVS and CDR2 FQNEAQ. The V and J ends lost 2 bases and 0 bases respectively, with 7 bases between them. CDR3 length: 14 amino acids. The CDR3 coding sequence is TGTGCCAGCAGCTTATCCGGGTTGAACACTGAAGCTTTCTTT. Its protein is CASSLSGLNTEAFF.

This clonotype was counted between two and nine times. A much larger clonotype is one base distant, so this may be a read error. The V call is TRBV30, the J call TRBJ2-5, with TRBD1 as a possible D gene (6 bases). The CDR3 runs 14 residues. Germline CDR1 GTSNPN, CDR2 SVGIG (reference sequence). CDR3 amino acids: CAWRYRDNQEAQYF. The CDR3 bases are TGTGCCTGGAGGTACCGGGACAACCAAGAGGCCCAGTACTTC.

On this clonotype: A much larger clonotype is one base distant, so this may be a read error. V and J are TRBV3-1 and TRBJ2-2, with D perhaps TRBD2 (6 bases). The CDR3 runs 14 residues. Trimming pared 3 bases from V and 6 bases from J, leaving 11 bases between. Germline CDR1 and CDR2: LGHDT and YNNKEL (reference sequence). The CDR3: CASSQPAGPGELFF. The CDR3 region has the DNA TGTGCCAGCAGCCAGCCCGCGGGGCCCGGGGAGCTGTTTTTT.

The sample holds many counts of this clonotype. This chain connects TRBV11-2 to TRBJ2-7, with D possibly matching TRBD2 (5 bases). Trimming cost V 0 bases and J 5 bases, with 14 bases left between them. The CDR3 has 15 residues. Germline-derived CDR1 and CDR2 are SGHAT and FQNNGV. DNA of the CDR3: TGTGCCAGCAGCTTAGAAGATCCTAGCCCGCACGAGCAGTACTTC. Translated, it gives CASSLEDPSPHEQYF.

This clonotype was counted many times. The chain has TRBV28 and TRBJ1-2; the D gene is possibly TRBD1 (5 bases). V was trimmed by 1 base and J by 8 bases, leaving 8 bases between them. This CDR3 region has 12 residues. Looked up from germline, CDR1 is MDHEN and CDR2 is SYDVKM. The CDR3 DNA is TGTGCCAGCAGTTTATCAGGGAGCGGCTACACCTTC. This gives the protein CASSLSGSGYTF.

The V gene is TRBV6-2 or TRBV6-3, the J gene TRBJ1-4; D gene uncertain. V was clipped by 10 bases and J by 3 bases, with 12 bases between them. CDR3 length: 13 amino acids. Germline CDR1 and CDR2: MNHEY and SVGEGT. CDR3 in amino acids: CATERGANEKLFF. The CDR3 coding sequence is TGTGCCACCGAAAGAGGAGCTAATGAAAAACTGTTTTTT.

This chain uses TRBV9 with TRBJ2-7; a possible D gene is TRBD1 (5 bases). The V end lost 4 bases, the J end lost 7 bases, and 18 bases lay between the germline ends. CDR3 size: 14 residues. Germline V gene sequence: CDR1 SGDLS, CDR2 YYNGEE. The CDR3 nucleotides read TGTGCCAGCAGCTCCCGACAGAGCCTTGGGGAGCAGTACTTC. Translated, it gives CASSSRQSLGEQYF.

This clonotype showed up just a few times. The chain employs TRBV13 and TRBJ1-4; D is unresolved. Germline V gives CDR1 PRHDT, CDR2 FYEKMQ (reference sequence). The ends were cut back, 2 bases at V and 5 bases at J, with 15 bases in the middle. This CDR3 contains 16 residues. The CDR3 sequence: CASSLFNRDPNEKLFF. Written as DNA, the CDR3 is TGTGCCAGCAGCTTATTCAATCGGGATCCGAATGAAAAACTGTTTTTT.

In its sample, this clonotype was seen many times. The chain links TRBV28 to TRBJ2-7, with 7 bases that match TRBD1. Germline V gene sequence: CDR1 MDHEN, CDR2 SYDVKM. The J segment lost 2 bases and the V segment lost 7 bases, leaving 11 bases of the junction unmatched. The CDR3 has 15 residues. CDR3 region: CASIRDSSLTYEQYF. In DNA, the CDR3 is TGTGCCAGCATCCGGGACAGCAGCTTAACCTACGAGCAGTACTTC.